There are a few counts of the clone carrying this T cell receptor beta chain. Its antigen is not known. Sequencing was performed with immunoSEQ multiplex PCR; in TCRdb, only in-frame clones are kept and a portion is missing. The sample shows around 110,000 clones, approximately 90% of them seen only once. The sample comes from a study of T cell responses to AZD1222 COVID-19 vaccine. V was cut by 3 bases and J by 5 bases, with 14 bases left in between. The CDR3 loop spans 14 amino acids. Looked up from germline, CDR1 is SGHNT and CDR2 is YYREEE (reference sequence). Overall study results and limits: Seropositive status at baseline applied to only five or six AZD1222 recipients. Vaccine-related CD4 TCRs covered spike, predominating at 160-218 and 743-854. It was only after the peak T cell response that any repertoires were sampled.

The gene calls are TRBV5-4 and TRBJ2-5; D may be TRBD1 or TRBD2 (5 bases each). This material consisted of peripheral blood, taken 28 days after the second AZD1222 dose. This clonotype was obtained from an adult who received the AZD1222 COVID-19 vaccine. The CDR3, as DNA: TGTGCCAGCAGCTCCCCGGGGCTGAGGGAGACCCAGTACTTC. This encodes CASSSPGLRETQYF. Together with reference TRBV5-4 and TRBJ2-5, the CDR3 gives the full variable domain: ETGVTQSPTHLIKTRGQQVTLRCSSQSGHNTVSWYQQALGQGPQFIFQYYREEENGRGNFPPRFSGLQFPNYSSELNVNALELDDSALYLCASSSPGLRETQYFGPGTRLLVL.